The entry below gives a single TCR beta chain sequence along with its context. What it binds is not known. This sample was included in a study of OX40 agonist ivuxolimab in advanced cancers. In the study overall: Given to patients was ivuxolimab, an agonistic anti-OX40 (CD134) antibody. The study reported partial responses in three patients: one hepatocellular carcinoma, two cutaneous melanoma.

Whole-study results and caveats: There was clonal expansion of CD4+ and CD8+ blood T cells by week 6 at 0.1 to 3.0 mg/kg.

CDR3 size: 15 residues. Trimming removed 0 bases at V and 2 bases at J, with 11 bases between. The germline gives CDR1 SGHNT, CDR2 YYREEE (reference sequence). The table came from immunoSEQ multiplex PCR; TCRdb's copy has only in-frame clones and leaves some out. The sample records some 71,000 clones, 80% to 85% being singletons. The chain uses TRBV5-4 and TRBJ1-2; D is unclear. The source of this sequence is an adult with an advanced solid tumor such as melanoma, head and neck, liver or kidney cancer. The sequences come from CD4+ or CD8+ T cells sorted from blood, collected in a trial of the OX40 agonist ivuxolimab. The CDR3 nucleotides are TGTGCCAGCAGCTTGGTTATAGGGAAGAACTATGGCTACACCTTC. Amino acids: CASSLVIGKNYGYTF.